These T cell receptor beta chains were read from a single sample in a study of OX40 agonist ivuxolimab in advanced cancers. Sequenced by immunoSEQ multiplex PCR; TCRdb stores in-frame clones only, minus some. There are about 57,000 clones in the sample; 75% to 90% occur only once, and around 0.4% lies in the top ten. Sample: CD4+ or CD8+ T cells sorted from blood, taken in a trial of the OX40 agonist ivuxolimab. The receptor set was obtained from an adult with an advanced solid tumor such as melanoma, head and neck, liver or kidney cancer. CDR3s include the opening cysteine and the closing phenylalanine or tryptophan. The order of the fields is D gene, V gene, J gene, clone size, CDR3 protein, CDR3 DNA. The D gene is left open where the match is weak. Not every row has a clone size; where given, it reads once, few, many or a size class.

TRBD1	TRBV7-2	TRBJ1-1	-	CASSVTGLQDEAFF	TGTGCCAGCAGCGTGACAGGGTTGCAGGATGAAGCTTTCTTT
TRBD2	TRBV9	TRBJ2-1	-	CASSASGNGVNEQFF	TGTGCCAGCAGTGCTAGCGGGAATGGTGTCAATGAGCAGTTCTTC
-	TRBV4-2	TRBJ2-3	-	CASSLDYGTDTQYF	TGTGCCAGCAGCCTAGACTACGGGACAGATACGCAGTATTTT
-	TRBV10-1	TRBJ2-1	few	CASSESGELYNEQFF	TGCGCCAGCAGTGAGTCGGGGGAGCTCTACAATGAGCAGTTCTTC
-	TRBV7-9	TRBJ2-1	-	CASSLILGSNEQFF	TGTGCCAGCAGCTTAATACTAGGGTCGAATGAGCAGTTCTTC
-	TRBV30	TRBJ1-1	few	CAWRSRIQGTAFF	TGTGCCTGGAGATCCCGCATCCAAGGGACAGCTTTCTTT
-	TRBV19	TRBJ1-5	-	CASRSRVANQPQHF	TGTGCCAGTAGATCGAGGGTTGCCAATCAGCCCCAGCATTTT
-	TRBV7-9	TRBJ1-1	-	CAAGGNEAFF	TGTGCCGCCGGGGGGAATGAAGCTTTCTTT
-	TRBV19	TRBJ2-6	-	CASSMGNIISGANVLTF	TGTGCCAGTAGTATGGGAAATATAATCTCTGGGGCCAACGTCCTGACTTTC
-	TRBV6-5	TRBJ1-4	-	CASSFRGGVGEKLFF	TGTGCCAGCAGTTTCAGGGGAGGTGTTGGTGAAAAACTGTTTTTT
TRBD1	TRBV10-3	TRBJ2-7	-	CAISVSGTGVYEQYF	TGTGCCATCAGTGTATCCGGGACAGGGGTATACGAGCAGTACTTC
-	TRBV27	TRBJ1-3	-	CASSLEGRNTIYF	TGTGCCAGCAGTTTAGAGGGGCGTAACACCATATATTTT
-	TRBV18	TRBJ2-2	once	CASSPLLANTGELFF	TGTGCCAGCTCACCGCTACTAGCGAACACCGGGGAGCTGTTTTTT
-	TRBV2	TRBJ2-5	-	CASSERLGAQETQYF	TGTGCCAGCAGTGAAAGGTTGGGGGCACAAGAGACCCAGTACTTC
-	TRBV7-2	TRBJ2-7	-	CASSLGLGSYEQYF	TGTGCCAGCAGCTTAGGTCTGGGCTCCTACGAGCAGTACTTC
-	TRBV29-1	TRBJ2-1	-	CSVNGGGNNEQFF	TGCAGCGTTAACGGGGGCGGGAACAATGAGCAGTTCTTC
TRBD2	TRBV4-1	TRBJ2-1	-	CASSRILAGGTYNEQFF	TGCGCCAGCAGCCGGATACTAGCGGGAGGGACCTACAATGAGCAGTTCTTC
-	TRBV19	TRBJ1-1	-	CASSDGSDTEAFF	TGTGCCAGTAGCGACGGGTCGGACACTGAAGCTTTCTTT
-	TRBV5-1	TRBJ1-4	-	CASSPDGGPNEKLFF	TGCGCCAGCAGCCCAGACGGGGGTCCTAATGAAAAACTGTTTTTT
TRBD2	TRBV27	TRBJ2-7	-	CASSFKSGSSYEQYF	TGTGCCAGCAGTTTTAAAAGCGGGAGTTCCTACGAGCAGTACTTC
-	TRBV9	TRBJ1-4	-	CASSVQGSFYEKLFF	TGTGCCAGCAGCGTACAGGGTAGTTTTTATGAAAAACTGTTTTTT
TRBD1	TRBV19	TRBJ1-5	few	CASSIDPRTGGNQPQHF	TGTGCCAGTAGTATAGATCCCCGGACAGGGGGCAATCAGCCCCAGCATTTT
-	TRBV7-3	TRBJ2-3	-	CASSPPSHTDTQYF	TGTGCCAGCAGCCCCCCTAGCCACACAGATACGCAGTATTTT
-	TRBV6-5	TRBJ1-2	-	CASSYSGHGYTF	TGTGCCAGCAGTTACTCAGGGCATGGCTACACCTTC
-	TRBV6-5	TRBJ2-4	-	CASRPPLATQNIQYF	TGTGCCAGCAGGCCGCCCTTAGCTACCCAAAACATTCAGTACTTC
-	TRBV5-4	TRBJ2-5	-	CASSPSGNQETQYF	TGTGCCAGCAGCCCTTCCGGCAACCAAGAGACCCAGTACTTC
-	TRBV6-5	TRBJ1-2	-	CASKSRIGYTF	TGTGCCAGTAAGTCCAGGATCGGCTACACCTTC
TRBD1	TRBV18	TRBJ2-7	-	CASSPPPGQGNEQYF	TGTGCCAGCTCACCACCGCCCGGACAGGGAAACGAGCAGTACTTC
-	TRBV5-1	TRBJ1-1	-	CASRRGRADTEAFF	TGCGCCAGCAGAAGGGGACGGGCGGACACTGAAGCTTTCTTT
-	TRBV7-9	TRBJ1-1	-	CASSSTTGTYEAFF	TGTGCCAGCAGCTCCACGACCGGGACTTACGAAGCTTTCTTT
-	TRBV5-5	TRBJ2-1	-	CASAPVPLAGGEQFF	TGTGCCAGCGCCCCAGTTCCCCTAGCTGGGGGTGAGCAGTTCTTC
-	TRBV12-5	TRBJ1-3	-	CASGLPTEEPGNTIYF	TGTGCTAGTGGTTTACCGACAGAAGAACCTGGAAACACCATATATTTT
TRBD2	TRBV9	TRBJ2-4	once	CASSGGLAGFKNIQYF	TGTGCCAGCAGCGGCGGACTAGCGGGGTTTAAAAACATTCAGTACTTC
-	TRBV9	TRBJ1-1	-	CASSAVTNTEAFF	TGTGCCAGCAGTGCGGTGACGAACACTGAAGCTTTCTTT
-	TRBV5-8	TRBJ1-3	-	CASSLAGGNTIYF	TGTGCCAGCAGCTTGGCCGGTGGAAACACCATATATTTT
-	TRBV18	TRBJ2-7	-	CASSPWGLTSSYEQYF	TGTGCCAGCTCACCATGGGGGCTCACGAGCTCCTACGAGCAGTACTTC
TRBD1	TRBV5-4	TRBJ1-2	-	CASSATGGLGYTF	TGTGCCAGCAGCGCCACAGGGGGCCTCGGCTACACCTTC
-	TRBV4-1	TRBJ1-6	-	CASSLGRTVRFNSPLHF	TGCGCCAGCAGCCTTGGAAGGACAGTTCGATTTAATTCACCCCTCCACTTT
TRBD1	TRBV5-1	TRBJ1-4	-	CASSLGTGGLGNEKLFF	TGCGCCAGCAGCTTGGGGACAGGGGGCTTGGGCAATGAAAAACTGTTTTTT
-	TRBV28	TRBJ1-4	-	CASSITDTNEKLFF	TGTGCCAGCAGTATCACTGATACTAATGAAAAACTGTTTTTT
TRBD1	TRBV28	TRBJ1-3	-	CATRQGFGNTIYF	TGTGCCACCAGACAGGGATTTGGAAACACCATATATTTT
-	TRBV2	TRBJ2-1	-	CASRERGGDSYNEQFF	TGTGCCAGCAGGGAACGAGGAGGGGACTCCTACAATGAGCAGTTCTTC
-	TRBV11-3	TRBJ2-1	-	CASSPEGHYNEQFF	TGTGCCAGCAGTCCCGAGGGCCACTACAATGAGCAGTTCTTC
-	TRBV18	TRBJ2-3	-	CASSLQGIGTDTQYF	TGTGCCAGCTCACTACAGGGAATAGGCACAGATACGCAGTATTTT
TRBD1	TRBV5-1	TRBJ2-7	few	CASSFLAGQAVSPYEQYF	TGCGCCAGCAGCTTTCTTGCGGGACAGGCAGTCTCGCCCTACGAGCAGTACTTC
TRBD2	TRBV6-6	TRBJ2-7	-	CASSFLGTSGTYEQYF	TGTGCCAGCAGTTTCCTCGGGACTAGCGGAACCTACGAGCAGTACTTC
TRBD2	TRBV27	TRBJ2-7	-	CASSLNLPGTSGAKTYEQYF	TGTGCCAGCAGTTTAAATCTACCCGGGACTAGCGGAGCAAAGACCTACGAGCAGTACTTC
-	TRBV30	TRBJ1-4	-	CAWSSGEANEKLFF	TGTGCCTGGAGTAGTGGGGAGGCCAATGAAAAACTGTTTTTT
-	TRBV5-1	TRBJ2-7	-	CASMKGGIREQYF	TGCGCCAGCATGAAAGGGGGGATTAGGGAGCAGTACTTC
-	TRBV4-1	TRBJ1-6	-	CASSRGGGVRDSPLHF	TGCGCCAGCAGCCGCGGGGGAGGGGTAAGAGATTCACCCCTCCACTTT
TRBD2	TRBV6-5	TRBJ2-1	-	CASSLRLAENEQFF	TGTGCCAGCAGTTTACGACTAGCGGAGAATGAGCAGTTCTTC
-	TRBV19	TRBJ2-2	-	CASIGGSDPSGELFF	TGTGCCAGTATAGGGGGGAGCGACCCCTCCGGGGAGCTGTTTTTT
-	TRBV25-1	TRBJ1-1	once	CASSDLNRDTEAFF	TGTGCCAGCAGTGACCTGAACCGGGACACTGAAGCTTTCTTT
TRBD1	TRBV2	TRBJ1-2	-	CASSETGSDGYTF	TGTGCCAGCAGTGAGACAGGGAGTGATGGCTACACCTTC
TRBD2	TRBV28	TRBJ2-1	-	CAVTGELAGVGQFF	TGTGCCGTTACGGGGGAACTAGCGGGAGTAGGACAGTTCTTC
TRBD2	TRBV7-9	TRBJ2-7	-	CASSAASGVFYEQYF	TGTGCCAGCAGCGCAGCTAGCGGGGTCTTCTACGAGCAGTACTTC